This TCR beta chain derives from a study of T cell responses to AZD1222 COVID-19 vaccine. Study observations and caveats: The repertoires were collected only after the peak T cell response. Unmutated regions of variants are reportedly targeted by nearly half of spike-specific TCRs. The study found vaccine-associated CD4 TCRs spanning spike, dominant at 160-218 and 743-854.

Using immunoSEQ multiplex PCR, the repertoire was profiled, and TCRdb retains in-frame clones only, with some absent. The table lists about 130,000 clones, 88% of them singletons. Concerning this clone: The antigen is undetermined.

The sequencing here drew on peripheral blood, taken on day 0 of MenACWY control vaccination. The sequence came from an adult in good health.

CDR3 residues: CASSEERSYGYTF. The CDR3, as DNA: TGCGCCAGCAGCGAGGAGCGAAGCTATGGCTACACCTTC. The chain couples TRBV4-1 to TRBJ1-2; no clear D. Germline CDR1 and CDR2: MGHRA and YSYEKL. Between the trimmed V and J ends, which lost 5 bases and 4 bases, there was a span of 11 bases. The length of the CDR3 is 13 residues.